These T cell receptor beta chains were read from a single sample in a study of post-analysis software for immune sequencing data. One entry per CDR3 protein results from TCRdb running MiXCR on the PCR reads. The sample yields some 890,000 distinct CDR3 sequences, about 53% seen once. Material: blood. The receptor source for this set is a girl aged 5 to 17 with multiple sclerosis. Both conserved end residues are part of each CDR3. D genes are given only for firm matches. Part of the rows lack a size; the others show once, few, many or a class for expanded clones.

TRBJ2-7	TRBD1	TRBV29-1	.	CSVHATRTGAREQYF	TGCAGCGTTCACGCAACAAGGACAGGGGCTCGCGAGCAGTACTTC
TRBJ2-5	.	TRBV25-1	.	CASSGGGQQYF	TGTGCCAGCAGTGGGGGAGGCCAGCAGTACTTC
TRBJ2-7	TRBD2	TRBV20-1	.	CSASPLAYSYEQYF	TGCAGTGCTAGTCCACTAGCGTACTCCTACGAGCAGTACTTC
TRBJ2-1	.	TRBV9	.	CASSGGADEQFF	TGTGCCAGCAGCGGGGGGGCGGATGAGCAGTTCTTC
TRBJ1-5	TRBD1	TRBV6-1	.	CASSADRAHQPQHF	TGTGCCAGCAGTGCCGACAGGGCCCATCAGCCCCAGCATTTT
TRBJ2-3	.	TRBV7-9	few	CASSLASGSGDTQYF	TGTGCCAGCAGCTTAGCCTCGGGGTCGGGAGATACGCAGTATTTT
TRBJ1-2	.	TRBV6-2/TRBV6-3	.	CASSPGQRGGYTF	TGTGCCAGCAGCCCCGGACAAAGGGGAGGCTACACCTTC
TRBJ2-3	TRBD2	TRBV9	.	CASSLLAGISTDTQYF	TGTGCCAGCAGCTTACTAGCGGGGATTAGCACAGATACGCAGTATTTT
TRBJ2-1	TRBD1	TRBV10-3	few	CAIRGTANNEQFF	TGTGCCATCAGGGGGACAGCCAACAATGAGCAGTTCTTC
TRBJ1-1	.	TRBV5-1	.	CASSLVQRNTEAFF	TGCGCCAGCAGCTTGGTTCAGAGGAACACTGAAGCTTTCTTT
TRBJ2-7	TRBD1	TRBV5-1	.	CASSSGQGKAYEQYF	TGCGCCAGCAGCTCCGGACAGGGGAAGGCCTACGAGCAGTACTTC
TRBJ2-1	TRBD1	TRBV29-1	.	CSATGGAGNEQFF	TGCAGCGCGACAGGGGGCGCGGGTAATGAGCAGTTCTTC
TRBJ2-3	.	TRBV4-1	few	CASSQDLGLGNRITDTQYF	TGCGCCAGCAGCCAAGATCTGGGGCTCGGTAACAGGATCACAGATACGCAGTATTTT
TRBJ1-5	.	TRBV20-1	.	CSARMGGENEHF	TGCAGTGCTAGAATGGGGGGAGAAAACGAGCATTTT
TRBJ1-2	.	TRBV28	few	CAGSLTGARGYTF	TGTGCCGGCAGCCTGACGGGGGCAAGAGGCTACACCTTC
TRBJ2-4	.	TRBV4-2	few	CASSQDGDRAKNIQYF	TGTGCCAGCAGCCAAGATGGGGATAGGGCCAAAAACATTCAGTACTTC
TRBJ2-7	.	TRBV7-6	few	CASSLRAGDAYEQYF	TGTGCCAGCAGCCTCCGAGCGGGTGATGCCTACGAGCAGTACTTC
TRBJ1-2	.	TRBV12-3/TRBV12-4	few	CASSLDEQNYGYTF	TGTGCCAGCAGTTTAGACGAACAGAACTATGGCTACACCTTC
TRBJ2-1	.	TRBV12-3/TRBV12-4	.	CASSLETSSYNEQFF	TGTGCCAGCAGTTTAGAAACTAGCTCCTACAATGAGCAGTTCTTC
TRBJ1-5	.	TRBV20-1	few	CSARNRYSNQPQHF	TGCAGTGCTAGGAACAGGTATAGCAATCAGCCCCAGCATTTT
TRBJ1-1	.	TRBV5-1	once	CASSLELLGTEAFF	TGCGCCAGCAGCTTGGAACTCCTAGGGACTGAAGCTTTCTTT
TRBJ2-3	.	TRBV29-1	few	CSVEDRVVASTDTQYF	TGCAGCGTTGAAGATCGGGTCGTTGCTAGCACAGATACGCAGTATTTT
TRBJ2-1	TRBD2	TRBV15	few	CATGGFSGGFNEQFF	TGTGCCACCGGGGGCTTTAGCGGGGGTTTCAATGAGCAGTTCTTC